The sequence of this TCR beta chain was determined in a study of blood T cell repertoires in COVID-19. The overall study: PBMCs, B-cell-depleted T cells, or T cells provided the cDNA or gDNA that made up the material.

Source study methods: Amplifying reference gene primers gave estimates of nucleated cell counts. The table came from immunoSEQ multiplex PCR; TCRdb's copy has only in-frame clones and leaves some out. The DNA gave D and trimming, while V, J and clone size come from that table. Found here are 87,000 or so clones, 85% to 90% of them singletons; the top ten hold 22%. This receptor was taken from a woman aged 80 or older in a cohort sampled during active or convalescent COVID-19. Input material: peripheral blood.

The CDR3 sequence is CSVDRLKNTEAFF. The CDR3 DNA reads as TGCAGCGTTGATCGACTCAAGAACACTGAAGCTTTCTTT. The chain has TRBV29-1 and TRBJ1-1, with D unresolved. V was trimmed by 3 bases and J by 1 base, leaving 9 bases between them. This CDR3 is built from 13 residues. Germline lookup yields CDR1 SQVTM and CDR2 ANQGSEA. Combining the CDR3 with reference TRBV29-1 and TRBJ1-1 gives the whole variable domain SAVISQKPSRDICQRGTSLTIQCQVDSQVTMMFWYRQQPGQSLTLIATANQGSEATYESGFVIDKFPISRPNLTFSTLTVSNMSPEDSSIYLCSVDRLKNTEAFFGQGTRLTVV.